This TCR beta chain was sequenced for a study of CD8 T cells in ankylosing spondylitis. Study findings and constraints: There was a TCR beta motif, made of several highly homologous variants, that appeared characteristic of ankylosing spondylitis blood. Enrichment of disease-linked clones was reportedly significant in matched ankylosing spondylitis synovial fluid.

The table lists this clonotype with a few counts. Its specificity is not known. With molecular barcodes, quantitative 5'-RACE was used to make the TCR beta libraries. Using its own MiXCR run on the 5' RACE reads, TCRdb lists one record per CDR3 protein. The sample carries about 800,000 distinct CDR3 sequences, about an eighth recorded once. The CDR3 spans 15 residues. V was pared by 0 bases and J by 5 bases, with 5 bases of the junction left unmatched. From germline, CDR1 is KGHSH and CDR2 LQKENI. This clonotype originated in a male donor with ankylosing spondylitis. Material for sequencing was blood, either unsorted or a sorted T cell fraction (not recorded which). The chain links TRBV18 to TRBJ2-3; 7 bases are shared with TRBD2. CDR3 sequence reads: CASSPPLADVDTQYF. The CDR3 coding sequence is TGTGCCAGCTCACCACCGCTAGCGGATGTAGATACGCAGTATTTT.